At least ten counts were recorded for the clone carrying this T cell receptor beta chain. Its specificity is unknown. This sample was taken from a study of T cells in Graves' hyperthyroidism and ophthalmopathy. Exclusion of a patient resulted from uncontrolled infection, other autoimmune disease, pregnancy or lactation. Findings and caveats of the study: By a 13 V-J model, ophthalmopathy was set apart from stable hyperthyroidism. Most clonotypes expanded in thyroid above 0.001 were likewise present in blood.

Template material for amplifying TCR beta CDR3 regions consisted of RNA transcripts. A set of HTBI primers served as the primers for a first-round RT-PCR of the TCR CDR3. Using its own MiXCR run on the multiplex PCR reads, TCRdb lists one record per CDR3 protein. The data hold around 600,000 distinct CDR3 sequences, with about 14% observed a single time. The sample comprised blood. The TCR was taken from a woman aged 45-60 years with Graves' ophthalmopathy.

The DNA of the CDR3 is TGTGCCAGCAGCACAAACCCCGGGACTAGCTACGAGCAGTACTTC. The encoded protein is CASSTNPGTSYEQYF. The chain has TRBV7-2 and TRBJ2-7, with 8 bases lining up with TRBD2. There are 15 residues in the CDR3. In germline, CDR1 is SGHTA, CDR2 FQGNSA. J gave up 3 bases and V 5 bases, and 9 bases lay outside the gene matches.